A selection of T cell receptor beta chains follows, all from one sample in a study of blood T cells in healthy people across ages. TCRdb independently ran MiXCR on the 5' RACE reads; one entry per CDR3 protein. The sample has some 1.7 million distinct CDR3 sequences; about 28% are singletons. The specimen was blood. These receptors all come from a woman aged 30 to 39 in good health. Each CDR3 is given with its conserved first and last residue. D genes are given only for firm matches. Size tells how often a clone was seen (once, few, many) or the class of an expanded clone, and some rows leave it out.

>15|-|TRBJ1-2|TRBV12-3/TRBV12-4|TRBD1
CASSQQGRSNYGYTF
TGTGCCAGCAGTCAACAGGGGCGCAGTAACTATGGCTACACCTTC
>11|few|TRBJ1-1|TRBV6-5|-
CASRTAGGAFF
TGTGCCAGCAGAACAGCTGGGGGAGCTTTCTTT
>12|many|TRBJ2-1|TRBV20-1|-
CSASWRRDEQFF
TGCAGTGCTAGCTGGAGGAGGGATGAGCAGTTCTTC
>14|few|TRBJ2-5|TRBV6-5|TRBD1
CASRIQGANGEQYF
TGTGCCAGCAGAATACAGGGGGCGAATGGGGAGCAGTACTTC
>14|-|TRBJ2-7|TRBV20-1|-
CSARPGTQEYEQYF
TGCAGTGCTCGCCCCGGGACCCAAGAATACGAGCAGTACTTC
>16|few|TRBJ2-3|TRBV9|TRBD2
CASSVGAAGETDTQYF
TGTGCCAGCAGCGTGGGGGCAGCGGGAGAAACAGATACGCAGTATTTT
>16|-|TRBJ1-5|TRBV12-3/TRBV12-4|TRBD1
CASSLWRTGVVQPQHF
TGTGCCAGCAGTTTATGGCGGACAGGGGTTGTTCAGCCCCAGCATTTT
>15|-|TRBJ2-3|TRBV7-2|-
CASGASVPSTDTQYF
TGTGCCAGCGGCGCTAGCGTGCCTAGCACAGATACGCAGTATTTT
>19|-|TRBJ2-3|TRBV15|TRBD2
CATSRDFGLAGTITDTQYF
TGTGCCACCAGCAGAGATTTCGGACTAGCGGGGACCATCACAGATACGCAGTATTTT
>14|-|TRBJ2-7|TRBV25-1|TRBD2
CASTQAGGGYEQYF
TGTGCCAGCACACAAGCGGGAGGAGGTTACGAGCAGTACTTC
>13|-|TRBJ2-3|TRBV29-1|-
CSASFTKADTQYF
TGCAGCGCATCCTTCACCAAGGCAGATACGCAGTATTTT
>12|once|TRBJ2-1|TRBV3-1|-
CPSSHIQETQFF
TGTCCCAGCAGCCACATCCAAGAGACCCAGTTCTTC
>14|-|TRBJ1-2|TRBV6-6|-
CASSPGDAPYGYTF
TGTGCCAGCAGCCCGGGGGACGCCCCCTATGGCTACACCTTC
>15|-|TRBJ1-5|TRBV20-1|-
CSARDQAGGQQPQHF
TGCAGTGCTAGAGATCAGGCCGGGGGGCAGCAGCCCCAGCATTTT
>11|many|TRBJ1-5|TRBV12-3/TRBV12-4|-
CASSYNQPQHF
TGTGCCAGCAGCTATAATCAGCCCCAGCATTTT
>12|-|TRBJ1-2|TRBV14|-
CASSFERYGYTF
TGTGCCAGCAGCTTCGAACGCTATGGCTACACCTTC
>17|few|TRBJ2-6|TRBV18|TRBD1
CASSTGGRFSGANVLTF
TGTGCCAGCTCAACAGGGGGGCGATTCTCTGGGGCCAACGTCCTGACTTTC
>14|-|TRBJ1-2|TRBV12-3/TRBV12-4|-
CASSPSGGIYGYTF
TGTGCCAGCAGCCCGTCGGGGGGCATCTATGGCTACACCTTC
>14|many|TRBJ2-7|TRBV5-1|TRBD1
CASSRDRGPYEQYF
TGTGCCAGCAGCCGGGACAGGGGTCCCTACGAGCAGTACTTC
>12|few|TRBJ1-1|TRBV18|-
CASSPVRGEAFF
TGTGCCAGCTCACCTGTCCGGGGTGAAGCTTTCTTT
>16|few|TRBJ2-1|TRBV24-1|TRBD1
CATSEGGTGFYNEQFF
TGTGCCACCAGTGAGGGGGGGACAGGGTTCTACAATGAGCAGTTCTTC
>14|few|TRBJ2-7|TRBV18|-
CASSPEAGNAEQYF
TGTGCCAGCTCACCCGAAGCAGGGAACGCCGAGCAGTACTTC
>11|-|TRBJ2-3|TRBV29-1|-
CSGGGSGTQYF
TGCAGCGGTGGAGGTTCAGGTACGCAGTATTTT
>15|many|TRBJ1-5|TRBV20-1|-
CSASDSRYSNQPQHF
TGCAGTGCTAGCGACAGCCGGTATAGCAATCAGCCCCAGCATTTT
>15|-|TRBJ1-4|TRBV19|TRBD1
CASSPPGQGHEKLFF
TGTGCCAGTAGTCCCCCAGGACAGGGGCATGAAAAACTGTTTTTT
>13|-|TRBJ1-2|TRBV4-3|-
CASSHDRTYGYTF
TGCGCCAGCAGCCATGACAGAACCTATGGCTACACCTTC
>12|many|TRBJ2-7|TRBV29-1|-
CSVGEAAYEQYF
TGCAGCGTTGGGGAGGCTGCCTACGAGCAGTACTTC
>15|few|TRBJ2-2|TRBV30|TRBD1
CAWRPVQGLTGELFF
TGTGCCTGGAGACCTGTACAGGGGCTCACCGGGGAGCTGTTTTTT
>17|-|TRBJ2-2|TRBV10-2|-
CASSEDGRAANTGELFF
TGCGCCAGCAGTGAAGACGGAAGGGCAGCGAACACCGGGGAGCTGTTTTTT
>16|-|TRBJ2-2|TRBV4-3|-
CASSQDRQGGTGELFF
TGCGCCAGCAGCCAAGATAGGCAGGGGGGGACCGGGGAGCTGTTTTTT
>17|-|TRBJ2-7|TRBV12-3/TRBV12-4|TRBD1
CASSLVGSGGKRYEQYF
TGTGCCAGCAGTTTAGTCGGTTCAGGGGGCAAACGCTACGAGCAGTACTTC
>14|few|TRBJ2-1|TRBV7-9|TRBD1
CASSSGTGWNEQFF
TGTGCCAGCAGCTCCGGGACAGGGTGGAATGAGCAGTTCTTC
>18|-|TRBJ2-3|TRBV20-1|-
CSASQTFGQPGGTDTQYF
TGCAGTGCTAGTCAAACTTTCGGTCAACCCGGTGGCACAGATACGCAGTATTTT
>11|many|TRBJ2-1|TRBV29-1|-
CSVGLKWEQFF
TGCAGCGTAGGTCTCAAATGGGAGCAGTTCTTC
>14|few|TRBJ1-1|TRBV6-6|-
CASSYGGRWTEAFF
TGCGCCAGCAGTTACGGGGGAAGATGGACTGAAGCTTTCTTT
>14|-|TRBJ2-7|TRBV6-1|-
CASSPSGVYNEQYF
TGTGCCAGCAGTCCATCCGGGGTATACAATGAGCAGTACTTC
>15|-|TRBJ2-5|TRBV3-1|-
CASSQRALMKETQYF
TGTGCCAGCAGCCAGAGGGCCTTGATGAAAGAGACCCAGTACTTC
>16|many|TRBJ2-3|TRBV10-3|TRBD2
CAISEGLAGVTDTQYF
TGTGCCATCAGTGAGGGACTAGCGGGGGTCACAGATACGCAGTATTTT
>14|-|TRBJ2-7|TRBV2|-
CASSEWKSSYEQYF
TGTGCCAGCAGTGAGTGGAAGAGCTCCTACGAGCAGTACTTC
>13|-|TRBJ2-1|TRBV7-2|-
CASTEEAYNEQFF
TGTGCCAGCACCGAAGAAGCCTACAATGAGCAGTTCTTC
>16|-|TRBJ1-6|TRBV11-2|-
CASSLEGGLSNSPLHF
TGTGCCAGCAGCTTAGAGGGGGGATTGAGCAATTCACCCCTCCACTTT
>14|many|TRBJ2-7|TRBV7-3|TRBD1
CASSQAGGAYEQYF
TGTGCCAGCAGCCAAGCAGGGGGAGCCTATGAGCAGTACTTC
>13|many|TRBJ1-2|TRBV28|-
CASSLAVPWGYTF
TGTGCCAGCAGTTTAGCAGTACCATGGGGCTACACCTTC
>16|-|TRBJ1-5|TRBV7-2|-
CASSLYGQNSNQPQHF
TGTGCCAGCAGCCTCTACGGACAGAATAGCAATCAGCCCCAGCATTTT
>12|many|TRBJ1-2|TRBV29-1|TRBD1
CSVETGDYGYTF
TGCAGCGTTGAAACAGGGGACTATGGCTACACCTTC
>14|-|TRBJ1-2|TRBV5-1|-
CASSSSGTSGGYTF
TGCGCCAGCAGCTCGTCCGGGACCTCAGGAGGCTACACCTTC